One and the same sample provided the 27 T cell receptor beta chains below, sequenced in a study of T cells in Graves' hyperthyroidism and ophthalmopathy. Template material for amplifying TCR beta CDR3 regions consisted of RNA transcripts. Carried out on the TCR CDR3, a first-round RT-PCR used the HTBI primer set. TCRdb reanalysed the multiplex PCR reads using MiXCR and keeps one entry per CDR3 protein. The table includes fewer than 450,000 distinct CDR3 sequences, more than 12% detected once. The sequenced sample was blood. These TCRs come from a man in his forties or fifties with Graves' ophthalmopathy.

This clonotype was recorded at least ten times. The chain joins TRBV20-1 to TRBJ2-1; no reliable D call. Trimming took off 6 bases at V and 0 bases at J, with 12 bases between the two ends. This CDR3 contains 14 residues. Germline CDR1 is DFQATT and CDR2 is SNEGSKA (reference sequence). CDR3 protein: CSAASPPSYNEQFF. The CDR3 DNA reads TGCAGTGCCGCAAGCCCACCCTCCTACAATGAGCAGTTCTTC.

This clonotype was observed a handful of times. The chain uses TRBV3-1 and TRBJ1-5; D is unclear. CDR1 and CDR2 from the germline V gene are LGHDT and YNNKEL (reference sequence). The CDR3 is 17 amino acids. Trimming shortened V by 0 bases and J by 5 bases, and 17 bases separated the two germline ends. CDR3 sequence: CASSQDRGSGNYQPQHF. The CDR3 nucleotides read TGTGCCAGCAGCCAAGACCGAGGTTCGGGGAATTATCAGCCCCAGCATTTT.

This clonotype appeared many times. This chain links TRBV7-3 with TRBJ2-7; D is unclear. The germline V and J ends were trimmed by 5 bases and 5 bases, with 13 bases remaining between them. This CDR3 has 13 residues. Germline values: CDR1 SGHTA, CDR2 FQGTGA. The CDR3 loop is CASSSSGWDEQYF. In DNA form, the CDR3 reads TGTGCCAGCAGCAGCAGTGGGTGGGACGAGCAGTACTTC.

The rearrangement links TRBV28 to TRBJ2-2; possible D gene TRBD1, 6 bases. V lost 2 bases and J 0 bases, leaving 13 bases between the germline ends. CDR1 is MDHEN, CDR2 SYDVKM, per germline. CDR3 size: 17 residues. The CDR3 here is CASSLTPGHPNTGELFF. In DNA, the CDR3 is TGTGCCAGCAGTTTAACCCCGGGACACCCGAACACCGGGGAGCTGTTTTTT.

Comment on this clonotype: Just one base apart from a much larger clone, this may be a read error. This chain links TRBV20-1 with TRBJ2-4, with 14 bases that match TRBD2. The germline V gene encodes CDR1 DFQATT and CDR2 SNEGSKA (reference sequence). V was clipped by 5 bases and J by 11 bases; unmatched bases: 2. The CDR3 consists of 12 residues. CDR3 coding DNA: TGCAGTGCTTGGACTAGCGGGAGGCTTCAGTACTTC. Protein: CSAWTSGRLQYF.

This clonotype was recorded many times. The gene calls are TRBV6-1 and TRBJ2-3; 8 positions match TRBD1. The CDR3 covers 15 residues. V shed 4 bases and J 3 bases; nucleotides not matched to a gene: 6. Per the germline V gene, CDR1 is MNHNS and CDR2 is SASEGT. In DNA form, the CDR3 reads TGTGCCAGCAGTGTAAACGGACAGGGAACAGATACGCAGTATTTT. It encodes CASSVNGQGTDTQYF.

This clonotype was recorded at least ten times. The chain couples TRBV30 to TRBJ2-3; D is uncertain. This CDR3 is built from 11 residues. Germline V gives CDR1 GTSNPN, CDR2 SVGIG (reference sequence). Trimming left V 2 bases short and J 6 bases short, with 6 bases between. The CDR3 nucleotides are TGTGCCTGGAGTCTCCTGGATACGCAGTATTTT. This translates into CAWSLLDTQYF. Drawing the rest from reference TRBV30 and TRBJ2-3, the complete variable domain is SQTIHQWPATLVQPVGSPLSLECTVEGTSNPNLYWYRQAAGRGLQLLFYSVGIGQISSEVPQNLSASRPQDRQFILSSKKLLLSDSGFYLCAWSLLDTQYFGPGTRLTVL.

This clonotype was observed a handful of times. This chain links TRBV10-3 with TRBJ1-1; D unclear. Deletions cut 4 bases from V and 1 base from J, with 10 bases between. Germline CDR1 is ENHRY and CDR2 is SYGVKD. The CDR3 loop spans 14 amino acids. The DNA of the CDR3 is TGTGCCATCAGTGTAGATGAGGGGAACACTGAAGCTTTCTTT. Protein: CAISVDEGNTEAFF.

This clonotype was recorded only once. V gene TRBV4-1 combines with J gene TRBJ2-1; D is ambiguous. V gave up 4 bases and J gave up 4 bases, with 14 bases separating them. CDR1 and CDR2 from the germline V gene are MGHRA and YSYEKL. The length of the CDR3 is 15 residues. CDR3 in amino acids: CASSPSGRMYNEQFF. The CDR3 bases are TGCGCCAGCAGCCCTTCGGGCCGGATGTACAATGAGCAGTTCTTC.

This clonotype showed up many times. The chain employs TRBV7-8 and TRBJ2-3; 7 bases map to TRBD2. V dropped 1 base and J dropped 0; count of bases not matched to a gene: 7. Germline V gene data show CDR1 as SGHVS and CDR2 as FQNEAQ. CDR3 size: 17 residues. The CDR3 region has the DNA TGTGCCAGCAGCTTAGGTGCTAGCGGAACGAGCACAGATACGCAGTATTTT. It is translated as CASSLGASGTSTDTQYF.

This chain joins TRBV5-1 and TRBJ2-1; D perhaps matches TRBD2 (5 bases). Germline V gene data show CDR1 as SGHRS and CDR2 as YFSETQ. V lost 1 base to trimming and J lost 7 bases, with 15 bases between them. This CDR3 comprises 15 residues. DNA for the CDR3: TGCGCCAGCAGCTTGAGCGGACCAAGCTTTAATGAGCAGTTCTTC. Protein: CASSLSGPSFNEQFF.

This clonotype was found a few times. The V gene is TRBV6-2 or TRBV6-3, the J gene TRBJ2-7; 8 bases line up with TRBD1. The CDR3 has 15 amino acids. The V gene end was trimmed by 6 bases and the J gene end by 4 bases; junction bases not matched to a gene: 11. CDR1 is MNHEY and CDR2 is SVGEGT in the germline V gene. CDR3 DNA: TGTGCCAGCAGGTCTTTGGACAGGGTTATTTACGAGCAGTACTTC. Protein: CASRSLDRVIYEQYF.

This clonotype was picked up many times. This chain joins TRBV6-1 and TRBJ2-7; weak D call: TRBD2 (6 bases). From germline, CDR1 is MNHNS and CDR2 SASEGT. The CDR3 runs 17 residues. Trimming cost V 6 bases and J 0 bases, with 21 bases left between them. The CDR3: CASSRGSSTGLSYEQYF. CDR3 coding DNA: TGTGCCAGCAGCAGAGGTTCGTCGACGGGACTCTCCTACGAGCAGTACTTC.

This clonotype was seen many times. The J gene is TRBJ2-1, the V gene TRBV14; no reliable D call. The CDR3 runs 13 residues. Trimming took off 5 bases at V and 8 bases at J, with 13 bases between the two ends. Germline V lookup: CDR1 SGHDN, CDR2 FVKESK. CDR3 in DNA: TGTGCCAGCAGCACCTACTCTGGGGATGAGCAGTTCTTC. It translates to CASSTYSGDEQFF.

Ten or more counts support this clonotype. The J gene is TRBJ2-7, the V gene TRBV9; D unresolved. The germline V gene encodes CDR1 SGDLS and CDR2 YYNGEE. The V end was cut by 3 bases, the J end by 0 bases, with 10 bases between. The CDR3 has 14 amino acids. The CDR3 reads CASSAGSASYEQYF. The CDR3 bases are TGTGCCAGCAGCGCCGGGTCGGCCTCCTACGAGCAGTACTTC.

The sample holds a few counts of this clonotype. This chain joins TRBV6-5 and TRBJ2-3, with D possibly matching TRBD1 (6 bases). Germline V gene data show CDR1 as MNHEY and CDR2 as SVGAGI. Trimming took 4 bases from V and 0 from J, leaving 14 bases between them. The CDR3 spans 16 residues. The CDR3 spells CASSFNPDRSTDTQYF. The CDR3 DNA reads TGTGCCAGCAGTTTCAACCCGGACAGAAGCACAGATACGCAGTATTTT.

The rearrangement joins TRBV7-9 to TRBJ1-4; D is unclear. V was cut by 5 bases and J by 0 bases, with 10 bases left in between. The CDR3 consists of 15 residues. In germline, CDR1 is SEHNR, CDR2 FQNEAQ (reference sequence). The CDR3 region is CASSQHGATNEKLFF. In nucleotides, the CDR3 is TGTGCCAGCAGCCAACATGGGGCAACTAATGAAAAACTGTTTTTT.

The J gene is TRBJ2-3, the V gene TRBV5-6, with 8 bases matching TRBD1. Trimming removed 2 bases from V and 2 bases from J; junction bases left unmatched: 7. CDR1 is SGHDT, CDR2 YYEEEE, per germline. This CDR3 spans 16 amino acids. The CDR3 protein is CASSLLRTGHTDTQYF. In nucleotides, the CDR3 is TGTGCCAGCAGCTTACTACGGACAGGGCACACAGATACGCAGTATTTT.

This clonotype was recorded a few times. For the CDR3, the DNA is TGTGCCAGCAGGCCCGGGCCCGGCAATCAGCCCCAGCATTTT. Residues: CASRPGPGNQPQHF. This chain links TRBV6-2 or TRBV6-3 with TRBJ1-5; D is unclear. Germline V gene lookup returns CDR1 MNHEY and CDR2 SVGEGT. Trimming took 6 bases from V and 2 from J, leaving 11 bases between them. This CDR3 has 14 residues.

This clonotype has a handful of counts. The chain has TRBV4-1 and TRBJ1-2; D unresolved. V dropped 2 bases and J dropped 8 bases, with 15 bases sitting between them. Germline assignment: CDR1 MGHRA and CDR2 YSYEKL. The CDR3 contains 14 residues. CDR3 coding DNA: TGCGCCAGCAGCCAATGGGCCAGCCGGGGAGGCTACACCTTC. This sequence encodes CASSQWASRGGYTF.

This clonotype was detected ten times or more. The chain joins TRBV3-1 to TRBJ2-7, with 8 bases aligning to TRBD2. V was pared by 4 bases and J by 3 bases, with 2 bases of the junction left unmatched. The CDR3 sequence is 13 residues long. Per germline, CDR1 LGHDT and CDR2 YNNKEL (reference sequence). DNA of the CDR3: TGTGCCAGCAGCCCAGCGGGAGTCTACGAGCAGTACTTC. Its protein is CASSPAGVYEQYF.

CDR3 nucleotide sequence: TGTGCCAGCAGCGCTTACTATGGCTACACCTTC. Protein sequence: CASSAYYGYTF. V gene TRBV5-5 combines with J gene TRBJ1-2, with D hard to call. This CDR3 has 11 amino acids. Trimming left V 4 bases short and J 3 bases short, with 4 bases between. The germline CDR1 and CDR2 sequences are SGHKS and YYEKEE (reference sequence).

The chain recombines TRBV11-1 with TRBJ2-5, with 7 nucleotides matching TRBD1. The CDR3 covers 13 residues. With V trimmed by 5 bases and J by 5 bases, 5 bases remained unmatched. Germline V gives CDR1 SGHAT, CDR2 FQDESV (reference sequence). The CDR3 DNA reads TGTGCCAGCAGCCGGGACAGAATGGAGACCCAGTACTTC. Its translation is CASSRDRMETQYF.

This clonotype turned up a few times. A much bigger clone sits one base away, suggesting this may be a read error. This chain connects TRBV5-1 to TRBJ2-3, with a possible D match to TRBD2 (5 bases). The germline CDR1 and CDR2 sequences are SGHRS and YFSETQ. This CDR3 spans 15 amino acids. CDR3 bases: TGCGCCAACAGCTTGGAGAGCGGCCCCACAGATACGCAGTATTTT. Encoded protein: CANSLESGPTDTQYF.

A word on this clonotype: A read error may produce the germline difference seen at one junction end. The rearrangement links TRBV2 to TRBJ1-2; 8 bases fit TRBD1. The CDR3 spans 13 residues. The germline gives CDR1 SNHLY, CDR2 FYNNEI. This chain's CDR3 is CASSGDRNYGHTF. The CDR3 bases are TGTGCCAGCAGCGGGGACAGGAACTATGGCCACACCTTC. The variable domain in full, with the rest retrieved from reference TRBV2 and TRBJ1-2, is EPEVTQTPSHQVTQMGQEVILRCVPISNHLYFYWYRQILGQKVEFLVSFYNNEISEKSEIFDDQFSVERPDGSNFTLKIRSTKLEDSAMYFCASSGDRNYGHTFGSGTRLTVV.

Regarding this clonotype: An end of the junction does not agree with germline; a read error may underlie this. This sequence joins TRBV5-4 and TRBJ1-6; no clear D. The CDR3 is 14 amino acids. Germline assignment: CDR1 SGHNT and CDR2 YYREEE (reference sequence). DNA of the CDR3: TGTGCCAGCAGCTTTGAGGGCCTCAATTTACCCCTCCACTTT. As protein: CASSFEGLNLPLHF.

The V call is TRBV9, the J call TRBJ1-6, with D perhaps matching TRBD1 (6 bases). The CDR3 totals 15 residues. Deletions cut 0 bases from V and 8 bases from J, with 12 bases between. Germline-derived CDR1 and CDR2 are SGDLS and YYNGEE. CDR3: CASSVGARGDSPLHF. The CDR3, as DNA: TGTGCCAGCAGCGTAGGAGCCAGGGGTGATTCACCCCTCCACTTT.